This T cell receptor beta chain was found in a study of cytotoxic CD8 clonotypes in ibrutinib-treated CLL (dated by TCRdb to the early 2020s). In the study overall: The cohort was composed of 11 relapsed/refractory and about 16 treatment-naive patients; IGHV unmutated status was identified in roughly 18 patients. Response samples were obtained after a median of roughly eleven months of treatment, with a range of about 6 to 36 months. On average, each sample had roughly 230,000 productive templates and approximately 100,000 productive rearrangements. Longitudinal samples were obtainable from 26 of the 86 participants in the trial. Cryopreserved peripheral blood mononuclear cells were collected at three points: before therapy, at response, and at either sustained remission or disease progression. Responses were partial in some 24 patients and complete in 2; after median around 65 months follow-up, about 14 stayed in remission and roughly twelve progressed. The investigation overall reported the following: Public clonotypes were rare and either contracted or stayed stable during treatment, and the rise in clonality at ibrutinib response reflected the expansion of private clonotypes. An increase in clonality was observed at ibrutinib response, with clonality remaining stable during sustained remission and falling back toward baseline at progression. Baseline clonality exceeded that of age-matched healthy donors and correlated strongly with circulating CD8+ T-cell counts. Sampling times were not matched between patients in sustained remission and patients whose disease was progressing, and lymph node repertoires were not examined.

In regard to this clone: Its antigen remains unidentified. The input lacks base qualities; no much larger clone sits a single base away.

For TCR beta library preparation, roughly 1.8 micrograms of genomic DNA was extracted from cryopreserved PBMCs. Longitudinal blood samples from CLL patients receiving ibrutinib monotherapy were subjected to high-throughput TCR beta sequencing. Patients were enrolled in a phase 2 open-label single-center ibrutinib monotherapy trial. The CDR1 and CDR2 encoded by the germline V gene (reference sequence) are SGHNT and YYREEE. The CDR3 measures 13 amino acids from cysteine to phenylalanine. Only the CDR3 DNA stays, 39 bases, in frame from base 1. V loses 3 bases, J loses 1 base, and the germline ends lie 7 bases apart. A MiSeq instrument was used for deep resolution sequencing, which targeted depths ranging from 1 in 1 million up to 1 in 200,000 T cells, with coverage averaging 10x for each clonotype. The immunoSEQ hsTCRB Kit was used to generate TCR beta libraries. The paper's processing steps were these. Data were analyzed with ImmunoSEQ Data Assistant and ImmunoSEQ Analyzer, with V, D and J genes assigned per IMGT definitions. Clonality was computed as one minus normalized Shannon entropy of productive rearrangement frequencies, ranging from 0 to 1. Only overrepresented clonotypes making up at least 0.05% of the repertoire of each patient were included in the public clonotype analysis. About a dozen repertoires from age-matched healthy donors, obtained from immuneACCESS, served as clonality controls. TCRdb re-hosts the immuneACCESS table, in-frame sequences only. Its copies lack some clones; in the studies checked, an unresolved V gene accounts for under half of them, and the cause for the rest is not known. The V and J calls and the clone size are those of that table, but D and trimming were determined from the DNA. For this sample there are around 300,000 clones; about 77% appear just once. 5.5% to 8% of the sample is in the top ten clones.

The sequence derives from a human donor with chronic lymphocytic leukemia. The sequencing here drew on PBMCs, taken before ibrutinib treatment. The chain is assembled from TRBV5-4 and TRBJ2-5; the D gene remains uncertain. The nucleotides are TGTGCCAGCAGCTATCGGCCCCAAGAGACCCAGTACTTC. Translated, it gives CASSYRPQETQYF.